One sample yielded the 5 T cell receptor beta chains listed below, sequenced in a study of vaccination effects on CD4 cells after COVID-19. No cognate antigen is known for these TCRs. The method was immunoSEQ multiplex PCR; TCRdb's version includes in-frame clones alone and lacks a portion of them. The table lists some 70,000 clones, 75% to 85% of them singletons, with 10% to 15% in the top ten. Expansion with viral peptide pools was applied to antigen-specific CD4+ T cells by the ViraFEST assay prior to sequencing. Investigators separated out CD4+ T cells once approximately 11 days of culture had passed. In the vaccine recipients, nucleocapsid antibodies were negative and there was no prior SARS-CoV-2 infection. The specimen was CD4+ T cells from PBMCs cultured with SARS-CoV-2 spike peptides, collected before COVID-19 vaccination. These receptors came from a human donor who received a COVID-19 vaccine.

The chain links TRBV9 to TRBJ2-3; no clear D. Trimming took off 4 bases at V and 2 bases at J, with 14 bases between the two ends. The CDR3 totals 15 residues. Germline values: CDR1 SGDLS, CDR2 YYNGEE. In nucleotides, the CDR3 is TGTGCCAGCAGCTCCAGTCCCCACACCACAGATACGCAGTATTTT. Encoded protein: CASSSSPHTTDTQYF.

V is TRBV3-1 (or the pseudogene TRBV3-2) and J is TRBJ2-3, with 11 bases lining up with TRBD2. The junction had 8 bases not matched to a gene; V was cut back by 4 bases and J by 5 bases. Germline lookup yields CDR1 LGHDT and CDR2 YNNKEL (reference sequence). This CDR3 has 16 amino acids. CDR3 region: CASSRNSGGAIDTQYF. The DNA of the CDR3 is TGTGCCAGCAGCCGCAATAGCGGGGGGGCTATAGATACGCAGTATTTT.

This clone appeared a few times. This chain links TRBV18 with TRBJ1-5, with 7 bases lining up with TRBD1. The V gene end was trimmed by 6 bases and the J gene end by 4 bases; junction bases not matched to a gene: 6. The germline CDR1 and CDR2 sequences are KGHSH and LQKENI. The CDR3 extends over 14 amino acids. In DNA, the CDR3 is TGTGCCAGCTCCCCCGGACAGGTTAATCAGCCCCAGCATTTT. This encodes CASSPGQVNQPQHF.

This chain uses TRBV7-6 with TRBJ2-3; 14 bases agree with TRBD2. V dropped 5 bases and J dropped 1; count of bases not matched to a gene: 14. CDR3 length: 20 residues. Per the germline V gene, CDR1 is SGHVS and CDR2 is FNYEAQ. The CDR3 loop is CASSMRIPGLAGAGTDTQYF. The DNA for the CDR3 is TGTGCCAGCAGCATGCGTATCCCGGGACTAGCGGGGGCAGGCACAGATACGCAGTATTTT.

The chain couples TRBV3-1 (or the pseudogene TRBV3-2) to TRBJ1-1; 8 positions match TRBD1. V lost 2 bases and J lost 5; bases outside the gene matches: 10. This CDR3 region has 16 residues. CDR1 and CDR2 (germline): LGHDT, YNNKEL (reference sequence). The chain's CDR3 is CASSQHGRQGQTEAFF. Written as DNA, the CDR3 is TGTGCCAGCAGCCAACACGGGAGACAGGGGCAAACTGAAGCTTTCTTT.